What follows are 6 T cell receptor beta chains derived from one specimen sequenced in a study of T cell responses to AZD1222 COVID-19 vaccine. TCRdb's table, derived via immunoSEQ multiplex PCR, lists solely in-frame clones and lacks some. The sample shows around 190,000 clones, almost 90% of them seen only once. The sequencing here drew on peripheral blood, taken on day 0 of AZD1222 vaccination. The receptors come from an adult in good health.

The chain couples TRBV10-3 to TRBJ2-3; no definite D call. Per the germline V gene, CDR1 is ENHRY and CDR2 is SYGVKD. This CDR3 spans 13 amino acids. V dropped 2 bases and J dropped 2 bases, with 5 bases sitting between them. The CDR3 nucleotides read TGTGCCATCAGTGAGAGGTCCACAGATACGCAGTATTTT. Translated: CAISERSTDTQYF.

The chain has TRBV5-1 and TRBJ1-3; possible D gene TRBD1, 6 bases. Trimming cost V 3 bases and J 2 bases, with 15 bases left between them. Germline CDR1 SGHRS, CDR2 YFSETQ. The CDR3 contains 16 residues. The CDR3 DNA reads as TGCGCCAGCAGCTGGGGCCCAGGGGCTGCTGGAAACACCATATATTTT. Its protein is CASSWGPGAAGNTIYF.

The V and J genes are TRBV19 and TRBJ1-2, with TRBD1 as a possible D gene (6 bases). The CDR3 contains 17 residues. CDR1 LNHDA and CDR2 SQIVND come from the germline V gene (reference sequence). V was cut by 3 bases and J by 2 bases, with 19 bases left in between. This CDR3 reads CASSIYGFGGPNYGYTF. CDR3 DNA sequence: TGTGCCAGTAGTATCTATGGATTCGGGGGCCCGAACTATGGCTACACCTTC.

This chain joins TRBV9 and TRBJ1-4, with a weak D call TRBD1 (5 bases). CDR1 is SGDLS, CDR2 YYNGEE, per germline. Trimming left V 3 bases short and J 4 bases short, with 13 bases between. The CDR3 runs 15 residues. CDR3 in amino acids: CASSGGDGINEKLFF. The CDR3 region has the DNA TGTGCCAGCAGCGGAGGGGACGGCATTAATGAAAAACTGTTTTTT.

The chain joins TRBV5-4 to TRBJ1-1; the match to TRBD1 covers 10 bases. Germline CDR1 is SGHNT and CDR2 is YYREEE (reference sequence). V was clipped by 4 bases and J by 5 bases; unmatched bases: 5. There are 14 residues in the CDR3. CDR3 in amino acids: CASSLSGQGTEAFF. Here the CDR3 DNA reads TGTGCCAGCAGCCTTTCGGGACAGGGGACTGAAGCTTTCTTT.

The chain employs TRBV2 and TRBJ2-7; D unclear. V was pared by 6 bases and J by 7 bases, with 10 bases between. The CDR3 totals 11 residues. Germline CDR1 is SNHLY and CDR2 is FYNNEI. The CDR3 DNA sequence: TGTGCCAGCAGGGCGGTTGGGGAGCAGTACTTC. Protein sequence: CASRAVGEQYF.